This paragraph covers one T cell receptor beta chain sequence. The data are from a study of blood T cell repertoires in COVID-19. Turning to the study itself: Acute and convalescent COVID-19 specimens originated in the United States, Italy and Spain. From T cells, B-cell-depleted T cells, or PBMCs came the material, which was cDNA or gDNA.

This CDR3 is 19 amino acids long. The authors' processing: Scientists estimated how many nucleated cells there were by amplifying reference gene primers. TCRdb's table, derived via immunoSEQ multiplex PCR, lists solely in-frame clones and lacks some. The D gene and trimming were derived from the DNA, and the V and J assignments and clone size from that table. Here the sample spans tens of thousands of clones, approximately 92% being singletons. This chain uses TRBV21-1 with TRBJ1-3; the D segment call TRBD1 is taken from the table without a DNA check. TRBV21-1 is recorded as a pseudogene. The sequence was collected from a human donor in a cohort sampled during active COVID-19. The specimen sequenced was peripheral blood. The CDR3 sequence: CASSKAGQAGSSSGNTIYF. CDR3 nucleotide sequence: TGTGCCAGCAGCAAAGCGGGACAGGCTGGTTCCAGCTCTGGAAACACCATATATTTT.